The text below deals with one T cell receptor beta chain. Sequencing used immunoSEQ multiplex PCR; TCRdb keeps in-frame clones, though not all of them. The sample shows around 99,000 clones, around 81% of them seen only once. Germline lookup yields CDR1 SGHTA and CDR2 FQGNSA. The CDR3 is made up of 15 amino acids. Trimming took off 5 bases at V and 3 bases at J, with 16 bases between the two ends. All the patients suffered relapse after autologous stem cell transplantation, and brentuximab vedotin exposure differed. The sample belongs to a study of PD-1 blockade in classical Hodgkin lymphoma. This rearrangement joins TRBV7-2 to TRBJ1-1; D not certain. The receptor was derived from a human donor with classical Hodgkin lymphoma. The sample in question was peripheral blood mononuclear cells (PBMCs), obtained before the second cycle of nivolumab. The CDR3 sequence is CASSQIGQEYTEAFF. In DNA form, the CDR3 reads TGTGCCAGCAGCCAGATCGGGCAGGAATACACTGAAGCTTTCTTT.